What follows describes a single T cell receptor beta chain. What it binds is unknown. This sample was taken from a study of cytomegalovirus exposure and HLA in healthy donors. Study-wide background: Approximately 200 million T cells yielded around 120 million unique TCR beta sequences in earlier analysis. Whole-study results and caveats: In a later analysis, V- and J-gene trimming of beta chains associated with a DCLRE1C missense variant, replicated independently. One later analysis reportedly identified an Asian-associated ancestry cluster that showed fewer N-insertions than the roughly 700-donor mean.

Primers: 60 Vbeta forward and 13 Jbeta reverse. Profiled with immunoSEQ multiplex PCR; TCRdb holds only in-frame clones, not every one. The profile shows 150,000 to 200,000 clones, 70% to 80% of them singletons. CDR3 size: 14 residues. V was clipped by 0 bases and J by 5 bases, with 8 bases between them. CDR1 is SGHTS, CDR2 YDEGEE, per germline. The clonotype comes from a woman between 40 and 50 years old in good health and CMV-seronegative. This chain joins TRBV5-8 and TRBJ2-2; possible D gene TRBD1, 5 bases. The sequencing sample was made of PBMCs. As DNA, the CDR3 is TGTGCCAGCAGCTTGGACAGGTGGACCGGGGAGCTGTTTTTT. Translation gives CASSLDRWTGELFF.